A selection of T cell receptor beta chains follows, all from one sample in a study of shared clonotypes between healthy human individuals. TCRdb's table, derived via immunoSEQ multiplex PCR, lists solely in-frame clones and lacks some. The sample lists hundreds of thousands of clones, more than 60% occurring once. The sequenced sample was memory CD4+ T cells sorted from blood. The receptors were gathered from a man between 25 and 39 years old in good health. CDR3s include the opening cysteine and the closing phenylalanine or tryptophan. The D gene is left open where the match is weak. A clone size is listed for some rows: how often the clone was seen (once, few, many), or a class if it is expanded.

V gene: TRBV5-6; D gene: .; clone size: .; J gene: TRBJ1-2; CDR3 protein: CASSKGGREANGYTF; CDR3 DNA: TGTGCCAGCAGCAAGGGGGGCAGGGAGGCTAATGGCTACACCTTC
V gene: TRBV29-1; D gene: .; clone size: .; J gene: TRBJ2-1; CDR3 protein: CSVGPGWGMGNEQFF; CDR3 DNA: TGCAGCGTTGGACCGGGTTGGGGGATGGGGAATGAGCAGTTCTTC
V gene: TRBV19; D gene: TRBD1; clone size: .; J gene: TRBJ2-7; CDR3 protein: CASSGQGGEQYF; CDR3 DNA: TGTGCCAGCTCGGGACAGGGAGGCGAGCAGTACTTC
V gene: TRBV7-2; D gene: .; clone size: .; J gene: TRBJ1-2; CDR3 protein: CASSLTRDYGYTF; CDR3 DNA: TGTGCCAGCAGCTTAACCAGGGACTATGGCTACACCTTC
V gene: TRBV9; D gene: .; clone size: .; J gene: TRBJ2-1; CDR3 protein: CASSVGSDLEVNEQFF; CDR3 DNA: TGTGCCAGCAGCGTAGGAAGCGATCTGGAGGTCAATGAGCAGTTCTTC
V gene: TRBV9; D gene: .; clone size: .; J gene: TRBJ2-5; CDR3 protein: CASSVRDSTKGGRGTQYF; CDR3 DNA: TGTGCCAGCAGCGTCCGCGATTCGACGAAAGGTGGGCGGGGGACCCAGTACTTC
V gene: TRBV4-2; D gene: .; clone size: .; J gene: TRBJ2-1; CDR3 protein: CASSLLEGPSDSEQFF; CDR3 DNA: TGTGCCAGCAGCCTCCTCGAGGGCCCTTCTGACTCTGAGCAGTTCTTC
V gene: TRBV21-1; D gene: .; clone size: .; J gene: TRBJ2-7; CDR3 protein: CASSKAETGGRDGQYF; CDR3 DNA: TGTGCCAGCAGCAAAGCAGAGACAGGGGGACGGGATGGGCAGTACTTC
V gene: TRBV6-1; D gene: TRBD2; clone size: .; J gene: TRBJ2-7; CDR3 protein: CASRPELAGGWEQYF; CDR3 DNA: TGTGCCAGCAGGCCAGAGCTAGCGGGAGGGTGGGAGCAGTACTTC
V gene: TRBV28; D gene: TRBD2; clone size: .; J gene: TRBJ2-1; CDR3 protein: CASSLRGLASYNEQFF; CDR3 DNA: TGTGCCAGCAGTTTACGCGGACTAGCGAGCTACAATGAGCAGTTCTTC
V gene: TRBV7-2; D gene: .; clone size: .; J gene: TRBJ1-2; CDR3 protein: CASSSSQGRSNYGYTF; CDR3 DNA: TGTGCCAGCAGCTCCAGTCAGGGCAGGTCTAACTATGGCTACACCTTC
V gene: TRBV30; D gene: .; clone size: .; J gene: TRBJ1-3; CDR3 protein: CASRGGGNSGNTIYF; CDR3 DNA: TGTGCCTCCCGGGGAGGGGGGAACTCTGGAAACACCATATATTTT
V gene: TRBV2; D gene: .; clone size: .; J gene: TRBJ1-5; CDR3 protein: CASSVNQGRLSNQPQHF; CDR3 DNA: TGCGCCAGCAGCGTGAACCAGGGGCGGTTGAGCAATCAGCCCCAGCATTTT
V gene: TRBV2; D gene: .; clone size: .; J gene: TRBJ1-4; CDR3 protein: CASSVRATNEKLFF; CDR3 DNA: TGTGCCAGCAGTGTAAGGGCAACTAATGAAAAACTGTTTTTT
V gene: TRBV14; D gene: .; clone size: .; J gene: TRBJ2-1; CDR3 protein: CASSRRSGVAVNEQFF; CDR3 DNA: TGTGCCAGCAGCCGACGTTCGGGAGTGGCTGTCAATGAGCAGTTCTTC
V gene: TRBV19; D gene: .; clone size: .; J gene: TRBJ1-1; CDR3 protein: CASSIDGGRNTEAFF; CDR3 DNA: TGTGCCAGTAGTATAGATGGAGGCAGGAACACTGAAGCTTTCTTT
V gene: TRBV18; D gene: .; clone size: .; J gene: TRBJ1-1; CDR3 protein: CASSPPGENTEAFF; CDR3 DNA: TGTGCCAGCTCACCACCGGGGGAAAACACTGAAGCTTTCTTT
V gene: TRBV6-4; D gene: .; clone size: .; J gene: TRBJ2-7; CDR3 protein: CASRWRARYEQYF; CDR3 DNA: TGTGCCAGCAGATGGAGGGCACGCTACGAGCAGTACTTC
V gene: TRBV5-1; D gene: .; clone size: .; J gene: TRBJ1-4; CDR3 protein: CASSFYGSTNEKLFF; CDR3 DNA: TGCGCCAGCAGCTTCTACGGATCAACTAATGAAAAACTGTTTTTT
V gene: TRBV5-4; D gene: .; clone size: once; J gene: TRBJ2-7; CDR3 protein: CASSLPGQGLYEQYF; CDR3 DNA: TGTGCCAGCAGCTTGCCCGGGCAGGGACTCTACGAGCAGTACTTC
V gene: TRBV5-6; D gene: TRBD1; clone size: .; J gene: TRBJ1-5; CDR3 protein: CASSSDRGYNNQPQHF; CDR3 DNA: TGTGCCAGCAGCTCGGACAGGGGGTATAACAATCAGCCCCAGCATTTT
V gene: TRBV5-1; D gene: TRBD1; clone size: .; J gene: TRBJ2-1; CDR3 protein: CASSSLDRTANEQFF; CDR3 DNA: TGCGCCAGCAGCTCCCTGGACAGGACCGCGAATGAGCAGTTCTTC
V gene: TRBV5-8; D gene: .; clone size: once; J gene: TRBJ1-5; CDR3 protein: CASSLLGQPQHF; CDR3 DNA: TGTGCCAGCAGCTTGCTGGGTCAGCCCCAGCATTTT
V gene: TRBV7-9; D gene: TRBD2; clone size: .; J gene: TRBJ2-3; CDR3 protein: CASSLTSGGTDTQYF; CDR3 DNA: TGTGCCAGCAGCCTGACTAGCGGGGGCACAGATACGCAGTATTTT
V gene: TRBV27; D gene: .; clone size: few; J gene: TRBJ1-1; CDR3 protein: CASSPPPTVNTEAFF; CDR3 DNA: TGTGCCAGCAGTCCCCCCCCCACAGTGAACACTGAAGCTTTCTTT
V gene: TRBV7-2; D gene: .; clone size: .; J gene: TRBJ2-1; CDR3 protein: CASSLDSRYYSEQFF; CDR3 DNA: TGTGCCAGCAGCCTCGACTCTCGATACTATAGTGAGCAGTTCTTC
V gene: TRBV4-3; D gene: TRBD2; clone size: .; J gene: TRBJ2-2; CDR3 protein: CASSQEGVAGVLGELFF; CDR3 DNA: TGCGCCAGCAGCCAAGAAGGGGTAGCGGGAGTTCTCGGGGAGCTGTTTTTT
V gene: TRBV25-1; D gene: .; clone size: .; J gene: TRBJ2-1; CDR3 protein: CASSDRGAGGSLYNEQFF; CDR3 DNA: TGTGCCAGCAGTGACCGTGGTGCAGGTGGGTCCCTTTACAATGAGCAGTTCTTC
V gene: TRBV5-8; D gene: .; clone size: once; J gene: TRBJ2-3; CDR3 protein: CASLRSYPNTDTQYF; CDR3 DNA: TGTGCCAGCTTACGTAGTTATCCCAACACAGATACGCAGTATTTT
V gene: TRBV5-5; D gene: TRBD1; clone size: once; J gene: TRBJ2-1; CDR3 protein: CASSYGPGGWSEQFF; CDR3 DNA: TGTGCCAGCAGTTACGGACCAGGGGGCTGGAGTGAGCAGTTCTTC
V gene: TRBV25-1; D gene: TRBD1; clone size: once; J gene: TRBJ2-5; CDR3 protein: CASSSQGIQETQYF; CDR3 DNA: TGTGCCAGCAGTTCACAGGGGATTCAAGAGACCCAGTACTTC
V gene: TRBV2; D gene: .; clone size: few; J gene: TRBJ2-3; CDR3 protein: CASSPGGTDTQYF; CDR3 DNA: TGTGCCAGCAGTCCGGGTGGCACAGATACGCAGTATTTT
V gene: TRBV19; D gene: TRBD1; clone size: .; J gene: TRBJ2-5; CDR3 protein: CASSEKTGTQSGSEYF; CDR3 DNA: TGTGCCAGTAGTGAGAAGACAGGGACGCAATCGGGGTCCGAGTACTTC
V gene: TRBV9; D gene: .; clone size: .; J gene: TRBJ2-3; CDR3 protein: CASSLSGNTDTQYF; CDR3 DNA: TGTGCCAGCAGCCTTAGCGGAAACACAGATACGCAGTATTTT
V gene: TRBV2; D gene: .; clone size: .; J gene: TRBJ2-5; CDR3 protein: CAMGTWGEATQYF; CDR3 DNA: TGTGCCATGGGAACCTGGGGGGAAGCGACCCAGTACTTC
V gene: TRBV2; D gene: .; clone size: .; J gene: TRBJ2-3; CDR3 protein: CASTSADTQYF; CDR3 DNA: TGTGCCAGCACCTCCGCAGATACGCAGTATTTT
V gene: TRBV5-6; D gene: .; clone size: .; J gene: TRBJ2-7; CDR3 protein: CASSLSGLEQYF; CDR3 DNA: TGTGCCAGCAGCTTGTCTGGGCTCGAGCAGTACTTC
V gene: TRBV7-9; D gene: .; clone size: .; J gene: TRBJ1-5; CDR3 protein: CASSTDSRNQPQHF; CDR3 DNA: TGTGCCAGCAGCACGGACAGCCGAAATCAGCCCCAGCATTTT
V gene: TRBV30; D gene: .; clone size: .; J gene: TRBJ2-7; CDR3 protein: CAWSGVLYEQYF; CDR3 DNA: TGTGCCTGGAGTGGGGTTCTCTACGAGCAGTACTTC
V gene: TRBV27; D gene: TRBD1; clone size: .; J gene: TRBJ2-7; CDR3 protein: CASSHRDRGPYEQYF; CDR3 DNA: TGTGCCAGCAGTCACCGGGACAGGGGACCCTACGAGCAGTACTTC
V gene: TRBV5-4; D gene: .; clone size: .; J gene: TRBJ2-2; CDR3 protein: CASSKDTVTGELFF; CDR3 DNA: TGTGCCAGCAGCAAGGACACTGTCACCGGGGAGCTGTTTTTT
V gene: TRBV11-2; D gene: .; clone size: .; J gene: TRBJ2-3; CDR3 protein: CASETDTQYF; CDR3 DNA: TGTGCCAGCGAAACAGATACGCAGTATTTT
V gene: TRBV5-1; D gene: TRBD1; clone size: .; J gene: TRBJ1-2; CDR3 protein: CASSLGQGARGYTF; CDR3 DNA: TGCGCCAGCAGCTTGGGACAGGGGGCGCGGGGCTACACCTTC
V gene: TRBV18; D gene: TRBD1; clone size: few; J gene: TRBJ2-2; CDR3 protein: CASSPSQGKHTGELFF; CDR3 DNA: TGTGCCAGCTCACCATCACAGGGGAAACACACCGGGGAGCTGTTTTTT
V gene: TRBV6-6; D gene: TRBD2; clone size: .; J gene: TRBJ2-5; CDR3 protein: CASSSRTSGRAETQYF; CDR3 DNA: TGTGCCAGCAGTTCCAGGACTAGCGGGAGGGCGGAGACCCAGTACTTC
V gene: TRBV2; D gene: .; clone size: few; J gene: TRBJ2-7; CDR3 protein: CASSEALGGTGYEQYF; CDR3 DNA: TGTGCCAGCAGTGAAGCGCTTGGCGGGACGGGATACGAGCAGTACTTC
V gene: TRBV5-1; D gene: .; clone size: .; J gene: TRBJ1-2; CDR3 protein: CASSQRQDRSYGYTF; CDR3 DNA: TGCGCCAGCAGCCAACGACAGGATCGGAGCTATGGCTACACCTTC
V gene: TRBV7-2; D gene: .; clone size: once; J gene: TRBJ2-1; CDR3 protein: CASSLTGNEQFF; CDR3 DNA: TGTGCCAGCAGCCTCACTGGCAATGAGCAGTTCTTC
V gene: TRBV29-1; D gene: TRBD2; clone size: once; J gene: TRBJ2-1; CDR3 protein: CSVRGLATNEQFF; CDR3 DNA: TGCAGCGTTAGGGGACTAGCGACAAATGAGCAGTTCTTC
V gene: TRBV9; D gene: .; clone size: .; J gene: TRBJ1-5; CDR3 protein: CASSVGGGGNQPQHF; CDR3 DNA: TGTGCCAGCAGCGTCGGGGGTGGCGGCAATCAGCCCCAGCATTTT
V gene: TRBV5-1; D gene: .; clone size: .; J gene: TRBJ2-2; CDR3 protein: CASSTVGPGELFF; CDR3 DNA: TGCGCCAGCAGTACGGTCGGACCCGGGGAGCTGTTTTTT
V gene: TRBV7-2; D gene: .; clone size: .; J gene: TRBJ1-5; CDR3 protein: CASSPGDTFREPQHF; CDR3 DNA: TGTGCCAGCAGCCCCGGGGATACCTTTAGGGAGCCCCAGCATTTT
V gene: TRBV7-7; D gene: TRBD1; clone size: .; J gene: TRBJ2-5; CDR3 protein: CASSSDRGSETQYF; CDR3 DNA: TGTGCTAGCAGCTCCGACAGGGGATCGGAGACCCAGTACTTC
V gene: TRBV7-9; D gene: TRBD1; clone size: .; J gene: TRBJ2-7; CDR3 protein: CASSSPGTGAPWEQYF; CDR3 DNA: TGTGCCAGCAGCTCCCCAGGGACAGGGGCCCCCTGGGAGCAGTACTTC